These 6 T cell receptor beta chains came from one sample sequenced in a study of cytomegalovirus exposure and HLA in healthy donors (dated by TCRdb to about 2017). Library method: the immunoSEQ multiplex PCR assay. For the multiplex PCR, a mixture combining 60 forward primers for TCR Vbeta segments and 13 reverse primers for TCR Jbeta segments was used. This is the immuneACCESS table as TCRdb keeps it, with only in-frame sequences that have V and J called. A part of the clones is gone; compared with another copy, unresolved V genes explain less than half, and the rest is unexplained. The sample data list about 98,000 clones, and about four fifths of these were observed just once. The ten biggest clones cover under 4.5% of the sample. The sequenced material came from PBMCs. These TCRs come from a female donor in good health and CMV-seropositive.

V is TRBV12-5 and J is TRBJ2-5, with 12 bases identical to TRBD2. The ends lost 7 bases at V and 5 bases at J; junction bases unmatched: 11. CDR3 length: 16 amino acids. In germline, CDR1 is LGHNT, CDR2 FRNRAP. CDR3 DNA: TGTGCTAGTGCCTCGACTAGCGGGAGCCCCGCGGAGACCCAGTACTTC. Encoded protein: CASASTSGSPAETQYF.

Turning to this clone: This sample includes further DNA sequences coding for the same CDR3. The V gene is TRBV12-5, the J gene TRBJ1-1; D might be TRBD1 (6 bases). CDR1 is LGHNT, CDR2 FRNRAP, per germline. V was clipped by 6 bases and J by 1 base, with 9 bases between them. There are 13 residues in the CDR3. The CDR3 DNA sequence: TGTGCTAGTGGGCTGACAGGGAACACTGAAGCTTTCTTT. It specifies CASGLTGNTEAFF.

In this sample, this clone turned up a few times. The chain links TRBV6-1 to TRBJ1-5, with D possibly being TRBD1 (5 bases). CDR3 size: 15 residues. Germline CDR1 MNHNS, CDR2 SASEGT. Between the trimmed V and J ends, which lost 2 bases and 7 bases, there was a span of 15 bases. In nucleotides, the CDR3 is TGTGCCAGCAGTGAATTTAAAGGGGTTGGGCAGCCCCAGCATTTT. It encodes CASSEFKGVGQPQHF.

CDR3: CASSLTSTQETQYF. In nucleotides, the CDR3 is TGCGCCAGCAGCTTGACTAGCACTCAAGAGACCCAGTACTTC. The rearrangement links TRBV5-1 to TRBJ2-5, with TRBD2 as a possible D gene (6 bases). Germline V gene sequence: CDR1 SGHRS, CDR2 YFSETQ. V dropped 1 base and J dropped 2 bases, with 9 bases sitting between them. CDR3 length: 14 amino acids.

The chain is built from TRBV5-6 and TRBJ2-5, with D perhaps matching TRBD2 (7 bases). CDR1 is SGHDT, CDR2 YYEEEE, per germline. This CDR3 region has 13 residues. V dropped 0 bases and J dropped 5 bases, with 8 bases sitting between them. This CDR3 reads CASSLEGGETQYF. CDR3 bases: TGTGCCAGCAGCTTGGAGGGGGGGGAGACCCAGTACTTC.

V is TRBV2 and J is TRBJ1-2; D is uncertain. V gave up 0 bases and J gave up 2 bases, with 13 bases separating them. Germline V CDR1 and CDR2: SNHLY, FYNNEI. This CDR3 has 16 residues. The CDR3 reads CASSEASVRVNYGYTF. The CDR3 region has the DNA TGTGCCAGCAGTGAAGCTTCCGTGAGGGTGAACTATGGCTACACCTTC.